Many counts were recorded for the clone carrying this TCR beta chain. The data derive from a study of low-dose radiotherapy and immunotherapy resistance in tumors. Priming of first-strand cDNA relied on TRAV- and TRBV-specific primers (covering alpha and beta chains). A roughly 19-cycle PCR with a constant-region primer and V-primer adapter amplified TCRs. MiXCR was run by TCRdb on the reads, yielding one entry per CDR3 protein. The sample shows tens of thousands of distinct CDR3 sequences, less than 25% of them seen only once. Indicated time point: after trial treatment. Treatment meaning: LDRT plus nivolumab, ipilimumab, low-dose cyclophosphamide and aspirin (RACIN trial). V was trimmed by 1 base and J by 3 bases, leaving 14 bases between them. This CDR3 is built from 15 residues. Germline-derived CDR1 and CDR2 are SGHDT and YYEEEE.

The material was PBMCs, obtained after low-dose radiotherapy plus immunotherapy. J is TRBJ2-7 and V is TRBV5-6; either TRBD1 or TRBD2 may fit D (5 bases each). The clonotype originates from a female donor with ovarian cancer. Here the CDR3 reads CASSLLGTDDYEQYF. CDR3 DNA sequence: TGTGCCAGCAGCTTGCTTGGGACCGACGACTACGAGCAGTACTTC.